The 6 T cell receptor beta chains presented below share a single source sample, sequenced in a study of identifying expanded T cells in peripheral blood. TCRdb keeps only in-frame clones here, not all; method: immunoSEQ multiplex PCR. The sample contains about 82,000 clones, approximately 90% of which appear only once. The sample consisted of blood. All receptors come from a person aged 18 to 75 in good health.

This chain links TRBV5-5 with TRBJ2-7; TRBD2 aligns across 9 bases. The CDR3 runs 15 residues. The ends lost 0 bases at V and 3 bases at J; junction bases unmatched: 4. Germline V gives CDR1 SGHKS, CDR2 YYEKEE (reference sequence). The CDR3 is CASSLGGTSLYEQYF. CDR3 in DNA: TGTGCCAGCAGCTTGGGGGGGACTAGCCTCTACGAGCAGTACTTC.

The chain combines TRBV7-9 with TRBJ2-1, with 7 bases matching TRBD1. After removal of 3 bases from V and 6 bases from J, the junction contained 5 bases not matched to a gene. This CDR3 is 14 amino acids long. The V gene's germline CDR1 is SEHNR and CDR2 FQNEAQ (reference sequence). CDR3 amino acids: CASSFGTEGNEQFF. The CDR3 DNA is TGTGCCAGCAGCTTCGGGACAGAGGGCAATGAGCAGTTCTTC.

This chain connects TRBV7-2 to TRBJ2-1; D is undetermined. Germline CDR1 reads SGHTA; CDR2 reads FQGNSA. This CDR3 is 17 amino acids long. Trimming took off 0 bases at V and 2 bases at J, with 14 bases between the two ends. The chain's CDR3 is CASSLAPGMFAYNEQFF. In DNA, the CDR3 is TGTGCCAGCAGCTTAGCCCCTGGGATGTTTGCCTACAATGAGCAGTTCTTC.

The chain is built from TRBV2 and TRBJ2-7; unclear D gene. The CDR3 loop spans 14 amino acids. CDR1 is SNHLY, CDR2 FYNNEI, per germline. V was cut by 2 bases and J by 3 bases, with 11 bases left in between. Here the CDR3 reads CASSETRSGYEQYF. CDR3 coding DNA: TGTGCCAGCAGTGAAACACGGTCGGGCTACGAGCAGTACTTC.

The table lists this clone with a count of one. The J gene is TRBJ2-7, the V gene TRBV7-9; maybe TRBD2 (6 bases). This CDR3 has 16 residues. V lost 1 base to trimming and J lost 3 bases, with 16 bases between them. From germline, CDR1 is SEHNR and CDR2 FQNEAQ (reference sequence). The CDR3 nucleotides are TGTGCCAGCAGCTTAGGTGGGTCGCAGGAGGGCTACGAGCAGTACTTC. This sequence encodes CASSLGGSQEGYEQYF.

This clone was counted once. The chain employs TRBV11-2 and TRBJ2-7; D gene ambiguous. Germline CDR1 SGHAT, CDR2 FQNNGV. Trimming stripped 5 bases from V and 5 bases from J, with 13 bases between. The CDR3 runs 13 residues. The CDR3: CASSPSRVNEQYF. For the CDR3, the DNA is TGTGCCAGCAGCCCCAGCCGGGTAAACGAGCAGTACTTC.